The clone carrying this T cell receptor (beta chain) came up a few times. The antigen remains undetermined. The data were obtained in a study of post-analysis software for immune sequencing data. Unique molecular identifiers were carried by the TCR beta cDNA libraries. TCRdb re-called the PCR reads with MiXCR, one entry per CDR3 protein. The data show roughly 430,000 distinct CDR3 sequences, 35% to 45% seen once. The V and J ends lost 6 bases and 0 bases respectively, with 14 bases between them. This CDR3 region has 15 residues. Per germline, CDR1 SGHRS and CDR2 YFSETQ. General observations from the study: Relative to controls, patients had a handful of TRBV segments at higher frequency, with TRBV5-6, TRBV5-1 and TRBV20-1 among these. The study found significantly lower normalized Chao1 diversity in multiple sclerosis patients than in controls.

The source of this sequence is a girl under 10 years old with multiple sclerosis. The chain couples TRBV5-1 to TRBJ2-3; TRBD1 is a possible D gene (6 bases). Sequenced material: blood. CDR3 region: CASMPRGASTDTQYF. CDR3 nucleotide sequence: TGCGCCAGCATGCCCAGGGGAGCTAGCACAGATACGCAGTATTTT.